This T cell receptor (beta chain) was retrieved from a study of glioma-infiltrating T cells after dendritic cell vaccination (TCRdb year 2016). The study in broad terms: The cohort comprised approximately 15 glioblastoma patients from Phase I and II dendritic cell vaccination trials, 9 newly diagnosed and 6 with recurrent disease. Patients received autologous tumor lysate-pulsed dendritic cell vaccination between about 2003 and 2013. Tumor-infiltrating lymphocyte content was quantified and tumor and blood repertoires were compared in dendritic cell-vaccinated glioblastoma patients by deep sequencing of TCR beta CDR3 regions. Survival after dendritic cell vaccination was correlated with TCR sequencing metrics, such as TIL content and the overlap between tumor and blood repertoires. Patients received three intradermal dendritic cell vaccine injections at biweekly intervals in the arm below the axilla. The vaccine was prepared from monocyte-derived dendritic cells that were cultured for more than six days with IL-4 and GM-CSF and then pulsed overnight with autologous tumor lysate. The investigation overall reported the following: After dendritic cell vaccination, a higher estimated pretreatment TIL content predicted longer time to progression and longer overall survival. The cohort was small and heterogeneous, with few patients having full blood and tumor sets and even fewer initial-recurrent tumor pairs. TCR clonality showed no direct relationship with survival, which suggests that a diverse polyclonal response may be important. The three-group TCR overlap response model was characterized as speculative, and prospective validation of the model was stated to be required.

Note on this clone: Its recognized antigen is unknown. Base qualities were left out, and no much larger clone turns up one base away.

There are 14 amino acids in the CDR3, from cysteine to phenylalanine inclusive. Only the CDR3 region is kept as DNA, spanning 42 bases read in frame from base 1. CDR1 SGHTA and CDR2 FQGTGA are derived from the germline V gene. Interpreted using the paper, the time point label stands for: after dendritic cell vaccination, including at tumor progression/relapse. To be selected, patients needed enough residual fresh-frozen tumor tissue and more than two years of available survival data. Although molecular status otherwise differed among the glioblastoma patients, no patient had an isocitrate dehydrogenase mutation. PBMC collection took place before vaccination, two weeks after the third vaccination, and at tumor progression if progression occurred. The Qiagen DNeasy Blood extraction Kit was used for extraction of genomic DNA. The immunoSEQ assay amplified TCRB CDR3 regions from about 2 micrograms of genomic DNA, or from all available DNA when less than that amount was available. For multiplex PCR, 60 forward primers for TCR V beta segments and 13 reverse primers for J beta segments were used. Synthetic control templates were spiked into each sample at limiting dilution to estimate reads per starting template. Reads of 87 bp were generated by sequencing on the Illumina HiSeq System. Concerning the study's data processing: To remove PCR and sequencing errors, closely related sequences were merged with a nearest neighbor algorithm. TCR overlap was measured as the percentage of unique tumor TCR beta sequences that were also present in the peripheral blood of the same patient. As stored in TCRdb, this immuneACCESS dataset retains in-frame rearrangements with V and J assigned. A fraction of the clones does not appear; measured against another copy, unresolved V genes explain less than half of the discrepancy, and the remainder lacks a known reason. V and J calls and clone size are as listed in that table; D and trimming were resolved from the DNA. For this sample the table gives some 10,000 clones, of which 81% were detected only once. About 38% of the sample belongs to the ten largest clones.

Recombination linked TRBV7-3 to TRBJ2-5; D gene: possibly TRBD2, on 6 matching bases. The DNA end is a closer match to TRBJ2-7, so the J assignment may be wrong. This clonotype was obtained from a human donor with glioblastoma. The input for sequencing was blood, taken after dendritic cell vaccination. The CDR3 region reads CASSSGLPPYEQYF. The base sequence is TGTGCCAGCAGCTCAGGACTACCCCCCTACGAGCAGTACTTC.